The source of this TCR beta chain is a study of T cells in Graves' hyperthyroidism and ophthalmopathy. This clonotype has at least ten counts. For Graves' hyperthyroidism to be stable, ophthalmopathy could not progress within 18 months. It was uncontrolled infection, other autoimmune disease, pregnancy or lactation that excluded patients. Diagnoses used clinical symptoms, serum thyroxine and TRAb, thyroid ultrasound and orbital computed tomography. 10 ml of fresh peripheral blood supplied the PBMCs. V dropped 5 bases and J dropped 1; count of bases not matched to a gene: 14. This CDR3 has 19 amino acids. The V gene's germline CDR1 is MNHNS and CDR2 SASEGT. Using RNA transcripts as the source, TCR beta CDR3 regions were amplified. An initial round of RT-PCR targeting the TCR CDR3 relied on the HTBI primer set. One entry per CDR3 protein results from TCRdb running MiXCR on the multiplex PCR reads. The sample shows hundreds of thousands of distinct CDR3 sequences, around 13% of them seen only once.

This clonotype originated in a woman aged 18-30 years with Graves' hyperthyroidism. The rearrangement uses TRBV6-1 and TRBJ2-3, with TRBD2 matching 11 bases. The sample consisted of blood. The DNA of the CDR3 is TGTGCCAGCAGTTCACCGGGACTAGCGGCACCTCAGGGCACAGATACGCAGTATTTT. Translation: CASSSPGLAAPQGTDTQYF.